Shown below are 6 T cell receptor beta chains from a single sample sequenced in a study of blood T cell repertoires in COVID-19. Some clones are missing from TCRdb's copy, which holds only in-frame ones; the method was immunoSEQ multiplex PCR. Of roughly 200,000 clones in the sample, 80% to 85% were seen once. The sequenced sample was peripheral blood. These receptors originate from an elderly woman with COVID-19, enrolled during active disease.

The chain employs TRBV4-3 and TRBJ1-6, with D tentatively TRBD1 (5 bases). Germline V gene data show CDR1 as LGHNA and CDR2 as YSLEER. V lost 4 bases to trimming and J lost 9 bases, with 19 bases between them. This CDR3 is 16 amino acids long. The CDR3: CASSPFQGLGFSPLHF. The CDR3 nucleotides read TGCGCCAGCAGCCCGTTCCAGGGACTGGGGTTTTCACCCCTCCACTTT.

V and J are TRBV6-6 and TRBJ1-6, with 7 bases fitting TRBD1. CDR3 length: 15 residues. Unmatched junction bases numbered 7, after V lost 5 bases and J lost 6 bases. The germline CDR1 and CDR2 sequences are MNHNY and SVGAGI (reference sequence). CDR3 amino acids: CASSRITGANSPLHF. CDR3 DNA sequence: TGTGCCAGCAGTCGAATCACAGGGGCTAATTCACCCCTCCACTTT.

A single count supports this clone. The chain is built from TRBV19 and TRBJ1-1; D call uncertain. Germline CDR1 LNHDA, CDR2 SQIVND (reference sequence). The CDR3 totals 15 residues. V lost 0 bases to trimming and J lost 4 bases, with 12 bases between them. The CDR3 sequence: CASSIDGRGGTEAFF. The CDR3 DNA reads TGTGCCAGTAGTATAGATGGGCGGGGAGGCACTGAAGCTTTCTTT.

The chain combines TRBV7-9 with TRBJ1-2; a weak D match, TRBD1 (6 bases). Germline loops: CDR1 SEHNR, CDR2 FQNEAQ (reference sequence). V lost 3 bases to trimming and J lost 4 bases, with 12 bases between them. The CDR3 has 14 residues. The CDR3 DNA follows: TGTGCCAGCAGCTTCGAGACAGGAACCTATGGCTACACCTTC. As protein: CASSFETGTYGYTF.

The rearrangement joins TRBV7-9 to TRBJ2-2; a weak D match, TRBD2 (6 bases). CDR3 length: 15 residues. Trimming cost V 5 bases and J 3 bases, with 13 bases left between them. Germline assignment: CDR1 SEHNR and CDR2 FQNEAQ (reference sequence). CDR3 DNA: TGTGCCAGCAGCCCGAGCGGGTGGCACACCGGGGAGCTGTTTTTT. Residues: CASSPSGWHTGELFF.

This CDR3 reads CASSPVELTNEKLFF. DNA for the CDR3: TGTGCCAGTAGTCCCGTTGAGCTAACTAATGAAAAACTGTTTTTT. The chain couples TRBV19 to TRBJ1-4; D not certain. The CDR3 has 15 residues. The V end was cut by 5 bases, the J end by 1 base, with 11 bases between. CDR1 is LNHDA and CDR2 is SQIVND in the germline V gene (reference sequence).